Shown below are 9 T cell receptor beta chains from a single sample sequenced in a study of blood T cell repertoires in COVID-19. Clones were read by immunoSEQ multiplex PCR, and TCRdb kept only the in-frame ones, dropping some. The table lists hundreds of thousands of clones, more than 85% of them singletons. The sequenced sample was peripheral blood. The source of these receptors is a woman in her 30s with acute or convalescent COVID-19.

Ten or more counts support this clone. The CDR3 coding sequence is TGTGCCAGCAGCCAAGAGTTTCCGGACAGGGGTGAGCAGTTCTTC. This encodes CASSQEFPDRGEQFF. This chain connects TRBV14 to TRBJ2-1; 9 bases align to TRBD1. CDR1 is SGHDN, CDR2 FVKESK, per germline. V gave up 0 bases and J gave up 9 bases; unmatched junction bases: 6. The CDR3 consists of 15 residues.

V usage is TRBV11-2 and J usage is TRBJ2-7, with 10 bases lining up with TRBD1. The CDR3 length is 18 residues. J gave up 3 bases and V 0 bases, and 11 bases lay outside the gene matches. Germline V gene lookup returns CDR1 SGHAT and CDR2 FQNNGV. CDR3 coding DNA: TGTGCCAGCAGCTTAGATCAGGGGGGGACAGGGGATTTCTACGAGCAGTACTTC. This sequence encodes CASSLDQGGTGDFYEQYF. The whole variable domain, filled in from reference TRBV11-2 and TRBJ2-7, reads EAGVAQSPRYKIIEKRQSVAFWCNPISGHATLYWYQQILGQGPKLLIQFQNNGVVDDSQLPKDRFSAERLKGVDSTLKIQPAKLEDSAVYLCASSLDQGGTGDFYEQYFGPGTRLTVT.

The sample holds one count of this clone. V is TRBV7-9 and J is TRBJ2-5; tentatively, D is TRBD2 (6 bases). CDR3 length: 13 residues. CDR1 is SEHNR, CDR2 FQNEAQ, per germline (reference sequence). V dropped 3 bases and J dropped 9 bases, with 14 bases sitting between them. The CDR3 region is CASSLGRGEAQYF. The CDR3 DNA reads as TGTGCCAGCAGCTTGGGTAGAGGGGAGGCCCAGTACTTC.

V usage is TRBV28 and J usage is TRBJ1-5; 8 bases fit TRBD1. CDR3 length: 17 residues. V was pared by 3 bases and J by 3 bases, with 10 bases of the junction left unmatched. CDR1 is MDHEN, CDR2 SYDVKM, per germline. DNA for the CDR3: TGTGCCAGCAGTTTGTACAGGGGGAGAGAATACAATCAGCCCCAGCATTTT. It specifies CASSLYRGREYNQPQHF.

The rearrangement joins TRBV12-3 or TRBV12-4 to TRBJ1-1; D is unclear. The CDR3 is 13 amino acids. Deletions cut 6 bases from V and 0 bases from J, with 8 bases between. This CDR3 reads CASRLTLNTEAFF. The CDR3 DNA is TGTGCCAGCAGACTCACTTTGAACACTGAAGCTTTCTTT.

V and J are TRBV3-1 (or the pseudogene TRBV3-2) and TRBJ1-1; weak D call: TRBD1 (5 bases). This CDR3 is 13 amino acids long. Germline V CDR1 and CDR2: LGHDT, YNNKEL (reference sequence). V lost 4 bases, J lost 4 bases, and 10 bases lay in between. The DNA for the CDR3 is TGTGCCAGCAGCCGGGGGAGGTTCACTGAAGCTTTCTTT. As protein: CASSRGRFTEAFF.

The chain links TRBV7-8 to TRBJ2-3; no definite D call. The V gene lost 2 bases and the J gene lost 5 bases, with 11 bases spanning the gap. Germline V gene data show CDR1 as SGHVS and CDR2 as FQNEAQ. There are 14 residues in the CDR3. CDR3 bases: TGTGCCAGCAGCTTATTGTTTTTCGGAGATACGCAGTATTTT. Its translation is CASSLLFFGDTQYF.

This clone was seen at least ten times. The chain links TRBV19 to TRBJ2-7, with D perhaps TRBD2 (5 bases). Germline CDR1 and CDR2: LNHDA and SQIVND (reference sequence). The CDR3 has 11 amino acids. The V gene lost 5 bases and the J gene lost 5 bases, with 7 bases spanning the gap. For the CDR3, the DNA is TGTGCCAGTAGTTCCGGGGACGAGCAGTACTTC. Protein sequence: CASSSGDEQYF. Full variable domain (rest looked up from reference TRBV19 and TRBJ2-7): DGGITQSPKYLFRKEGQNVTLSCEQNLNHDAMYWYRQDPGQGLRLIYYSQIVNDFQKGDIAEGYSVSREKKESFPLTVTSAQKNPTAFYLCASSSGDEQYFGPGTRLTVT.

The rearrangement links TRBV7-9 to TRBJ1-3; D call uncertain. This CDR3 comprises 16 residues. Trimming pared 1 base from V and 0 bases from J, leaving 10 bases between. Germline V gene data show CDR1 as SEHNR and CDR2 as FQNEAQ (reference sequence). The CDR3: CASSLEVTHSGNTIYF. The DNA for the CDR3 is TGTGCCAGCAGCTTAGAGGTGACACACTCTGGAAACACCATATATTTT.